Below, one TCR beta chain is given with its context. The specificity of this receptor is unknown. Within one base of it there is no much larger clone, and no base qualities were kept. These data originate in a study of blood T cell repertoires in COVID-19 (dated by TCRdb to 2018 to 2021). With regard to the full study: Samples from collaborators originated in the United States, Italy and Spain and spanned both the acute and convalescent phases of COVID-19. A freely available public database, intended as a resource for researchers studying the immune response to SARS-CoV-2, is where the repertoires were released. Where available, HLA class I and class II types were obtained from metadata supplied by the sample provider rather than from assay-based typing. The samples were drawn from the first 160 participants of the ongoing ImmuneRACE study and from 1,254 subjects provided by 6 global collaborators. The dataset comprised deeply sampled blood TCRbeta repertoires from subjects exposed to, actively infected with, or recovered from COVID-19. A de-identified subject ID, COVID-19 status, age in years and sex were almost always included in the sample metadata. The prospective study material was composed of cDNA or gDNA derived from T cells, B-cell-depleted T cells, or PBMCs.

The paper as a whole reports these results and caveats: The quantity of clinical and demographic metadata differed by source and by participant and was supplied without curation.

The immunoSEQ Assay, a bias-controlled multiplex PCR, was used to amplify TCRbeta CDR3 regions from genomic DNA. The authors' analysis ran thus. Within the assay, amplification of reference gene primers was used to estimate how many nucleated cells each sample contained. Sequence reads were collapsed and filtered to measure the absolute abundance of every unique TCRbeta CDR3 rearrangement. For each sample, productive Simpson clonality was calculated by taking the square root of Simpson's diversity index across productive rearrangements. The table was pulled from immuneACCESS by TCRdb, which kept in-frame rearrangements only. Such tables lose some clones; where checked, under half of the loss comes from unresolved V genes, and the rest has no known cause. That table supplies the V and J calls and clone size; D and trimming were determined from the DNA. In this sample the table shows 150,000 or so clones, roughly 87% of which occur a single time. The top ten clones comprise 1.2% of the sample.

Participants in the prospective study were aged about 18 to 100 years, lived in 20 to 30 United States geographic areas, and enrolled through a virtual design. In the prospective study, cohorts were assigned on the basis of participant-reported clinical history obtained from a screening survey and a study questionnaire. In the prospective study, whole blood, serum and a nasopharyngeal or oropharyngeal swab were collected from each participant by mobile phlebotomists. Additional blood draws and questionnaires over an approximately two-month period could optionally be provided by prospective study participants. Blood samples from the prospective study were shipped frozen or at room temperature prior to DNA extraction. CDR1 and CDR2 are drawn from the germline V gene: LGHNT, FRNRAP. Its CDR3 holds 16 amino acids, cysteine through phenylalanine. Only the CDR3 DNA stays, 48 bases, in frame from base 1. The junction shows trimming of 0 bases on V and 4 bases on J, and the gene matches do not reach 5 bases of it.

Recombination connected TRBV12-5 to TRBJ2-2, with TRBD1 matching 7 junction bases. The sample consisted of PBMCs or T cells enriched from blood (not recorded which). The sequence derives from a human donor with acute COVID-19. The donor label of this sample is uncertain. The DNA sequence reads TGTGCTAGTGGTTTGGTTACAGGGGCCCTCACCGGGGAGCTGTTTTTT. Its protein product is CASGLVTGALTGELFF.